This TCR beta chain emerged from a study of shared clonotypes between healthy human individuals. This CDR3 region has 15 residues. CDR1 is SGHNT and CDR2 is YENEEA in the germline V gene. Trimming removed 5 bases from V and 6 bases from J; junction bases left unmatched: 8. Repertoires were generated with immunoSEQ multiplex PCR, while TCRdb's copy carries only in-frame clones and drops some. The repertoire holds around 550,000 clones, about 96% seen once, with about 0.064% in the top ten. The chain joins TRBV11-3 to TRBJ1-1, with 11 bases fitting TRBD1. This TCR was sampled from a young woman in good health. Sequencing was carried out using naive CD4+ T cells sorted from blood. Stated subset: CD45RA+ positively selected. Written as DNA, the CDR3 is TGTGCCAGCAGCAAAGCTGGACAGGGGGCCTCTGAAGCTTTCTTT. Its translation: CASSKAGQGASEAFF.